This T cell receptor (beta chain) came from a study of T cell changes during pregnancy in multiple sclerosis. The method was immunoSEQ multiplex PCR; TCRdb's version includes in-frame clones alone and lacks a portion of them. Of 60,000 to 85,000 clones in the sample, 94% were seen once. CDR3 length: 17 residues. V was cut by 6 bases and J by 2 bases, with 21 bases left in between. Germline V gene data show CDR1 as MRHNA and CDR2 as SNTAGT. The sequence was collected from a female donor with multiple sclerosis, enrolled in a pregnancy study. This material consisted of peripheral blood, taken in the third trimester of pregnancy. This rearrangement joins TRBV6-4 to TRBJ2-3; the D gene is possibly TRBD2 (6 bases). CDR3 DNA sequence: TGTGCCAGCAGGGAGATTTGGGCGGGGACCTACACAGATACGCAGTATTTT. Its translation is CASREIWAGTYTDTQYF.